The text below deals with one T cell receptor (beta chain). It lacks a known antigen. No base quality information exists; no much larger clone differs at one position. One collaborating source in Seattle enrolled patients while the patients were actively infected and followed the patients over time throughout the course of disease. Collaborating institutions collected whole blood in K2EDTA tubes following their own protocols. Collaborator samples were shipped for TCRbeta analysis as frozen whole blood, isolated PBMCs, or DNA extracted from either sample type. The record originates from a study of blood T cell repertoires in COVID-19 (dated by TCRdb to between 2020 and 2021). At the level of the whole study: Collaborator samples came from the United States, Italy and Spain and covered acute and convalescent phases of COVID-19. The prospective study material was composed of cDNA or gDNA derived from T cells, B-cell-depleted T cells, or PBMCs. Deeply sampled blood TCRbeta repertoires from subjects exposed to, actively infected with, or recovered from COVID-19 were included in the dataset. The repertoires were made available in a free public database intended to serve as a resource for research on the immune response to SARS-CoV-2. The samples were drawn from the first 160 participants of the ongoing ImmuneRACE study and from 950 to 1,500 subjects provided by 6 global collaborators. Sample metadata almost always included a de-identified subject ID, COVID-19 status, age in years and sex. Where available, HLA class I and class II types were taken from metadata supplied by the sample provider and were not determined by assay-based typing.

V loses 5 bases, J loses 8 bases, and the germline ends lie 15 bases apart. From the cysteine through the phenylalanine, the CDR3 covers 14 amino acids. The DNA shown is the 42-base CDR3, in frame from base 1. Looking up the germline V gene yields CDR1 MGHRA and CDR2 YSYEKL. TCRbeta CDR3 regions were amplified from genomic DNA using the immunoSEQ Assay, a bias-controlled multiplex PCR. In the authors' own workflow: The number of nucleated cells in each sample was estimated by amplification of reference gene primers within the assay. To quantify the absolute abundance of each unique TCRbeta CDR3 rearrangement, sequence reads were collapsed and filtered. For each sample, productive Simpson clonality was calculated as the square root of Simpson's diversity index over productive rearrangements. TCRdb retrieved this table from immuneACCESS and kept in-frame rearrangements only. Not all clones are present; in checked studies, unresolved V genes account for under half, and no reason is known for the remainder. That table supplies the V and J calls and clone size; D and trimming were determined from the DNA. This sample is represented by roughly 260,000 clones; 88% of them were singletons. About 11% of the sample goes to the ten largest clones.

The paper as a whole reports these results and caveats: The amount of clinical and demographic metadata varied by source and participant and was provided uncurated.

This TCR was sampled from a woman aged 25-40 years with COVID-19, enrolled during active disease. Material for sequencing was peripheral blood. The sequence joins TRBV4-1 to TRBJ1-4; a tentative D call is TRBD1 (6 bases match). The CDR3 region: CASSYGTPEEKLFF. The DNA sequence is given as TGCGCCAGCAGCTACGGGACACCGGAGGAAAAACTGTTTTTT.